This note documents a single TCR beta chain sequence. Its antigen is not yet known. Base qualities are not provided; no much larger clone lies one nucleotide away. This specimen belongs to a study of blood T cell repertoires in COVID-19 (dated by TCRdb to the early 2020s). A note on the overall study: Samples covering the acute and convalescent phases of COVID-19 were provided by collaborators in the United States, Italy and Spain. The samples were drawn from two sources: the first 160 participants of the ongoing ImmuneRACE study, and 950 to 1,500 subjects contributed by 6 global collaborators. A de-identified subject ID, COVID-19 status, age in years and sex were almost always included in the sample metadata. Where available, HLA class I and class II types were obtained from metadata supplied by the sample provider rather than from assay-based typing. The repertoires were made available in a free public database intended to serve as a resource for research on the immune response to SARS-CoV-2. The prospective study material was composed of cDNA or gDNA derived from T cells, B-cell-depleted T cells, or PBMCs. Deeply sampled blood TCRbeta repertoires from subjects exposed to, actively infected with, or recovered from COVID-19 were included in the dataset.

Summary of the overall study and its limitations: Clinical and demographic metadata were provided uncurated, with the amount varying by source and participant.

Each collaborating institution followed its own protocols to collect whole blood in K2EDTA tubes. For TCRbeta analysis, collaborator samples were shipped as frozen whole blood, as isolated PBMCs, or as DNA extracted from either sample type. CDR1 and CDR2 (MNHEY, SVGAGI) derive from the germline V gene. The CDR3 runs 14 residues from the cysteine to the phenylalanine. CDR3 DNA is the only sequence kept; it has 42 bases, read in frame from the first base. Ends trimmed: V by 6 bases, J by 8 bases; bases unmatched to a gene: 9. TCRbeta CDR3 regions were amplified from genomic DNA by means of the immunoSEQ Assay, a bias-controlled multiplex PCR. For the original study's pipeline: The number of nucleated cells in each sample was estimated by amplification of reference gene primers within the assay. To quantify the absolute abundance of each unique TCRbeta CDR3 rearrangement, sequence reads were collapsed and filtered. For each sample, productive Simpson clonality was calculated as the square root of Simpson's diversity index over productive rearrangements. This is the immuneACCESS table as TCRdb keeps it, with only in-frame sequences that have V and J called. A part of the clones is gone; compared with another copy, unresolved V genes explain less than half, and the rest is unexplained. V and J calls plus clone size are reproduced from that table; the DNA served to infer D and trimming. This sample has 9,500 to 15,000 clones in its table, and about 93% of those were observed once. The ten most abundant clones make up roughly 31% of the sample.

The chain is assembled from TRBV6-5 and TRBJ1-4; 7 middle bases align to TRBD1. This TCR was sampled from an older woman with active COVID-19. The specimen was peripheral blood. At the DNA level, the sequence is TGTGCCAGCAGCTCCGGACAGGCGGGCGAAAAACTGTTTTTT. It specifies CASSSGQAGEKLFF.